Given below is one T cell receptor beta chain in context. Its antigen remains unknown. This record belongs to a study of blood T cells in healthy people across ages. Findings and limits, study-wide: A roughly linear fall in TCR beta diversity per million T cells was seen with increasing age.

Extractions gave at least 5.5 micrograms of total RNA per sample. The V end lost 5 bases, the J end lost 4 bases, and 7 bases lay between the germline ends. CDR3 size: 12 residues. The germline V gene encodes CDR1 SGHTA and CDR2 FQGTGA. Sample-barcoded 5' priming and a J-beta primer mix drove a second PCR of about 7 to 11 cycles. A template-switch adaptor that had 12 random nucleotides put a tag on each cDNA molecule. TCRdb reprocessed the 5' RACE reads via MiXCR and lists one record per CDR3 protein. The sample records around 700,000 distinct CDR3 sequences, roughly 25% being singletons. These data are also associated with another study on T cells of mothers and their children.

This TCR came from a boy aged 5-17 years in good health. Material for sequencing was blood. The gene calls are TRBV7-3 and TRBJ2-3; D gene unclear. CDR3 protein: CASSRHADTQYF. CDR3 bases: TGTGCCAGCAGCCGGCATGCAGATACGCAGTATTTT.